This T cell receptor (beta chain) was captured in a study of cytomegalovirus exposure and HLA in healthy donors (dated by TCRdb to about 2017). For context, the study as a whole: According to a later analysis, one platform produced both the 120 validation repertoires and the roughly 650 repertoires of the first cohort. The aim of the study was to test whether cataloging public T cell receptors could identify signatures of past pathogen exposure. In addition to the first cohort of 666 subjects, a separate validation cohort of approximately 110 different subjects was used. To predict cytomegalovirus infection status, the study combined high-throughput TCR immunosequencing, statistical association of individual TCRs with disease status, and machine learning.

The paper as a whole reports these results and caveats: The authors suggested that the approach could potentially be extended to other disease states and immunological phenotypes. A later analysis lacked HLA typing for the validation cohort, so it scored co-occurrence in that cohort across all 130 or so repertoires. In vitro tests confirmed that three of the cytomegalovirus-associated TCR beta chains recognize cytomegalovirus antigens. While some public TCRs were present in many individuals, most TCR sequences turned up only very rarely across donors. The study listed 150 to 200 TCR beta chains as associated with cytomegalovirus. The classifier was reported to diagnose cytomegalovirus status with high specificity and sensitivity in both the original cohort and the validation cohort. Of the cluster scores, 85% to 95% were above 0 in a later analysis, which found that TCRs clustered in the first cohort also tended to co-occur in the approximately 130 validation repertoires.

CDR1 and CDR2 are read off the germline V gene (reference sequence) as SEHNR and FQNEAQ. V is shortened by 3 bases, J by 2 bases, and the region joining them spans 7 bases. The CDR3 goes from the cysteine to the phenylalanine over 13 residues. The kept DNA is CDR3 alone, 39 bases in frame from the first base. The donors belonged to the validation cohort of around 110 subjects, which was separate from the approximately 700-subject first cohort. The library relied on the immunoSEQ multiplex PCR assay. Processing in the source paper ran as follows. A statistical classification framework was built for diagnosing cytomegalovirus status from the catalog of TCR beta chain sequences. TCRdb took over this immuneACCESS table, retaining in-frame rearrangements with V and J assigned. Such tables are incomplete; in checked studies, under half of the missing clones stem from an unresolved V gene, and the remainder is unexplained. V and J calls and clone size are those listed in that table; D and trimming were worked out from the DNA. The sample table contains tens of thousands of clones; only one count was recorded for more than 70% of them. Of the sample, about 12% falls within the top ten clones.

Turning to this clone: The antigen it recognizes is unknown. The record has no base qualities; no much larger clone is one base away.

Input material: PBMCs. Recombination linked TRBV7-9 to TRBJ1-2; no D gene can be assigned with confidence. The clonotype was recovered from a woman between 18 and 29 years old in good health and CMV-seropositive. Here is the DNA: TGTGCCAGCAGCTTCAAAGAGAACTATGGCTACACCTTC. This is translated as CASSFKENYGYTF.